This T cell receptor (beta chain) derives from a study of T-cell memory formation after mild COVID-19. Study summary: TCR clusters were largely donor specific. Study results and limitations: Some clones that responded were present in memory (sampled pre-infection), which suggests cross-reactive memory joined. Mainly CM and EM harbored the contracting CD4+ clones; mainly EMRA harbored the CD8+ ones. Among clones contracting day 15 to 85, CD4/CD8 was balanced, whereas later expanders leaned CD4+.

Via MiXCR, TCRdb re-called the 5' RACE reads, giving one row per CDR3 protein. Here the sample spans about 180,000 distinct CDR3 sequences, less than 20% being singletons. A remark on this clonotype: What it binds is unknown.

This TCR came from a man between 18 and 29 years old who had mild COVID-19 (a few samples of this study predate the infection). Cell type and time point are not known. The material sequenced was PBMCs or a T cell subset sorted from them (not recorded which).

The CDR3 nucleotides are TGTGCCAGCTCATCAGGGGAGAACACTGAAGCTTTCTTT. It encodes CASSSGENTEAFF. This chain uses TRBV18 with TRBJ1-1; the D gene is possibly TRBD1 (6 bases). CDR3 length: 13 residues. Trimming removed 5 bases at V and 1 base at J, with 8 bases between. Germline lookup yields CDR1 KGHSH and CDR2 LQKENI.